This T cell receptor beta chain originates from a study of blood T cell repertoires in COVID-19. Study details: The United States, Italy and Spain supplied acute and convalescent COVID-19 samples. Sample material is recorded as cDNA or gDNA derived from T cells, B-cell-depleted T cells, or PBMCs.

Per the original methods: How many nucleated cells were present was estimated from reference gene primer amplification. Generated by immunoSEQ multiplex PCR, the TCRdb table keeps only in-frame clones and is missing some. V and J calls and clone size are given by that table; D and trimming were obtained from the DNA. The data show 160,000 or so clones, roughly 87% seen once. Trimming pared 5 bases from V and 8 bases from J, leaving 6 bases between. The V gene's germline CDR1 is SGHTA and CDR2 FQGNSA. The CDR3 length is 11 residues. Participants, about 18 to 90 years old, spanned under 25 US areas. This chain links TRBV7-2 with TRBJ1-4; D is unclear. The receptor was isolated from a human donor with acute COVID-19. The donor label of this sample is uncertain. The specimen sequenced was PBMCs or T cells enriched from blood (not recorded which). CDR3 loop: CASSPGEKLFF. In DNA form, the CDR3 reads TGTGCCAGCAGCCCCGGGGAAAAACTGTTTTTT.